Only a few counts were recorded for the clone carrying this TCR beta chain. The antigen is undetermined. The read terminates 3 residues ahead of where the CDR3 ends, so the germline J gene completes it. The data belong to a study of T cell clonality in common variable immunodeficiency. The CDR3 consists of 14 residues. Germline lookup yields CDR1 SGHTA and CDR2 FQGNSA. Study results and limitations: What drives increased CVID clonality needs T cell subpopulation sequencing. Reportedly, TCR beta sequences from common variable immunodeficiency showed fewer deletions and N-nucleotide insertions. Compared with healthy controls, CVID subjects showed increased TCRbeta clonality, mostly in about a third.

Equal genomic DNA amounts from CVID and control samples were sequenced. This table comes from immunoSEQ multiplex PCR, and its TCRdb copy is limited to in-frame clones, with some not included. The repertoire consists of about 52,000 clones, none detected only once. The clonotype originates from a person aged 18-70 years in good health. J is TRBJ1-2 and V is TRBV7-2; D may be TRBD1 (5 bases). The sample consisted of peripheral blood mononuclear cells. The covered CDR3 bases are TGTGCCAGCAGCTTTCCGAGGGGCGCCTACGAC. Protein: CASSFPRGAYD. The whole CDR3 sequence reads CASSFPRGAYDYTF. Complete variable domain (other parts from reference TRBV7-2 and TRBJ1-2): GAGVSQSPSNKVTEKGKDVELRCDPISGHTALYWYRQSLGQGLEFLIYFQGNSAPDKSGLPSDRFSAERTGGSVSTLTIQRTQQEDSAVYLCASSFPRGAYDYTFGSGTRLTVV.